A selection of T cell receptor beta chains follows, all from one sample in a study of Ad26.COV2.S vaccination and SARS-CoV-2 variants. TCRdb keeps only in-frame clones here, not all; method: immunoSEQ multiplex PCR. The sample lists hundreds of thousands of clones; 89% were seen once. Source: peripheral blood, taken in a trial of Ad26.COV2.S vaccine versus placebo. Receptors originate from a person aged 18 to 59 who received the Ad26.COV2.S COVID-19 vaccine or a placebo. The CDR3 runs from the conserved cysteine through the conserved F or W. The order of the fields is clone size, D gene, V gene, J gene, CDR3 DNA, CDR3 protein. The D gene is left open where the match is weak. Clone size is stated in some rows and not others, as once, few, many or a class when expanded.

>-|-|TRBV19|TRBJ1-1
TGTGCCAGTATTGCCCAATCGGGCGCTGCCCCCGGTGAAGCTTTCTTT
CASIAQSGAAPGEAFF
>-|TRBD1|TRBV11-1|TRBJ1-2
TGTGCCAGCAGCTTAGACCTCCAGGGGGCTGGCTACACCTTC
CASSLDLQGAGYTF
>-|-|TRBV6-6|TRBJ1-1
TGTGCCAGCAGTTACTCACAGAGGAACACTGAAGCTTTCTTT
CASSYSQRNTEAFF
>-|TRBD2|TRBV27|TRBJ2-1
TGTGCCGTCTCGGGGGGTTCCACTCCCGTCAATGAGCAGTTCTTC
CAVSGGSTPVNEQFF
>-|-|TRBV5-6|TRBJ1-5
TGTGCCAGCAGCTTATCGCAGGGGTTAGGTCAGCCCCAGCATTTT
CASSLSQGLGQPQHF
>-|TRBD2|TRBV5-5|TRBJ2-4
TGTGCCAGCAGCAAGGGACTCATAGCGGGGGGGCCGGGGGACATTCAGTACTTC
CASSKGLIAGGPGDIQYF
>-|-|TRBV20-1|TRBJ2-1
TGCAGCCCCGGCGATGGGAATGAGCAGTTCTTC
CSPGDGNEQFF
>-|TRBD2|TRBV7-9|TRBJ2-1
TGTGCCAGCAGCAAACTAGCGGGCTCCTACAATGAGCAGTTCTTC
CASSKLAGSYNEQFF
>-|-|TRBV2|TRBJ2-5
TGTGCCAGCAGTGATGGGCGGATACAAGAGACCCAGTACTTC
CASSDGRIQETQYF
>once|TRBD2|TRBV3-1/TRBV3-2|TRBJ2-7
TGTGCCAGCAGCCAAGATCGGACTAGCGGGAGTCGGGAGCAGTACTTC
CASSQDRTSGSREQYF
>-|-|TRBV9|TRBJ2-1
TGTGCCAGCAGCATGGTCCGGAGCTCCTACAATGAGCAGTTCTTC
CASSMVRSSYNEQFF
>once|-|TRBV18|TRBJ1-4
TGTGCCAGCTCACCACCAAAAGCGTATAATGAAAAACTGTTTTTT
CASSPPKAYNEKLFF
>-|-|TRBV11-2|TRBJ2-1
TGTGCCAGCAGCGACAGGGGACTAGCCGTTAATGAGCAGTTCTTC
CASSDRGLAVNEQFF
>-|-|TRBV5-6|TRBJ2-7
TGTGCCAGCAGCGGACAAGGGGCCTCCTACGAGCAGTACTTC
CASSGQGASYEQYF
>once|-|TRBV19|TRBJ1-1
TGTGCCAGTAACCCGACAGAGAACACTGAAGCTTTCTTT
CASNPTENTEAFF
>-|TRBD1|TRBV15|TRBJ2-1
TGTGCCACCAGCAGAGGGGGACAGGGGGCCAATGAGCAGTTCTTC
CATSRGGQGANEQFF
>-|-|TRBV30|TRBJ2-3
TGTGCCTGGAGTAGTGGGGGGACCTATACGCAGTATTTT
CAWSSGGTYTQYF
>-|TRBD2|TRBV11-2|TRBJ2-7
TGTGCCAGCAGCACCGGGACTAGCTACGAGCAGTACTTC
CASSTGTSYEQYF
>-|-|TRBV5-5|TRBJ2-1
TGTGCCAGCAGTAGGACCCAGAATGAGCAGTTCTTC
CASSRTQNEQFF
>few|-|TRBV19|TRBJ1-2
TGTGCCAGTAGTATGTATAACAGGGAAGAACTTGGCTACACCTTC
CASSMYNREELGYTF
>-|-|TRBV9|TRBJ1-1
TGTGCCAGCAGCGTTGGGGACATCGACACTGAAGCTTTCTTT
CASSVGDIDTEAFF
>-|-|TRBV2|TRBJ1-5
TGTGCCAGCAGTGTAGGAAGGACCCCCCAGCATTTT
CASSVGRTPQHF
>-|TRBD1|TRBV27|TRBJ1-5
TGTGCCAGCAGGCTCGGGACAGGGTACCATCAGCCCCAGCATTTT
CASRLGTGYHQPQHF